Listed below are T cell receptor beta chains from one sample, sequenced in a study of T cells in Graves' hyperthyroidism and ophthalmopathy. TCRdb re-called the multiplex PCR reads through MiXCR, storing one row per CDR3 protein. The sample lists about 640,000 distinct CDR3 sequences, around 21% seen once, with under 35% in the top ten. The sequenced sample consisted of blood. These receptors originate from a man aged 25 to 40 with Graves' ophthalmopathy. Each CDR3 is given without its conserved first and last residue. The D gene is left open where the match is weak. Only part of the rows carry a size: once, few, many, or a class if the clone is expanded.

cdr3_length: 16
d_call: TRBD1
v_call: TRBV6-1
clone_size: few
cdr3_aa: ASSESRTGGLGNSPLH

cdr3_length: 12
d_call: NA
v_call: TRBV28
clone_size: NA
cdr3_aa: ASSLYGEEQPQH

cdr3_length: 11
d_call: NA
v_call: TRBV28
clone_size: many
cdr3_aa: ASRRALGTEAF

cdr3_length: 13
d_call: TRBD1
v_call: TRBV28
clone_size: NA
cdr3_aa: ASSLSIGDSYEQY

cdr3_length: 12
d_call: TRBD1
v_call: TRBV20-1
clone_size: NA
cdr3_aa: SALDRLGNQPQH

cdr3_length: 11
d_call: NA
v_call: TRBV10-1
clone_size: few
cdr3_aa: ASSDRVLGTQY

cdr3_length: 13
d_call: TRBD2
v_call: TRBV2
clone_size: many
cdr3_aa: ASSDPGLAGPEQF

cdr3_length: 13
d_call: NA
v_call: TRBV13
clone_size: NA
cdr3_aa: ASSLGLGGDYGYT

cdr3_length: 12
d_call: TRBD2
v_call: TRBV28
clone_size: many
cdr3_aa: ASGQNSGRETQY

cdr3_length: 11
d_call: TRBD2
v_call: TRBV2
clone_size: NA
cdr3_aa: ASKAGGPGTQY

cdr3_length: 13
d_call: NA
v_call: TRBV6-5
clone_size: NA
cdr3_aa: ASSYRYRKGYGYT

cdr3_length: 12
d_call: TRBD1
v_call: TRBV12-3/TRBV12-4
clone_size: NA
cdr3_aa: ASRDRAGDTEAF

cdr3_length: 13
d_call: TRBD1
v_call: TRBV13
clone_size: NA
cdr3_aa: ASSLARGRTYEQY

cdr3_length: 13
d_call: NA
v_call: TRBV14
clone_size: once
cdr3_aa: ASSQAGRKNTEAF

cdr3_length: 15
d_call: TRBD2
v_call: TRBV10-3
clone_size: NA
cdr3_aa: AISPRTSGRVTDTQY

cdr3_length: 12
d_call: TRBD1
v_call: TRBV28
clone_size: NA
cdr3_aa: ASSWGTGGRGYT

cdr3_length: 12
d_call: NA
v_call: TRBV12-3/TRBV12-4
clone_size: NA
cdr3_aa: ASNTRGFQETQY

cdr3_length: 14
d_call: TRBD1
v_call: TRBV28
clone_size: many
cdr3_aa: ASSYGDLEGAEGYT

cdr3_length: 13
d_call: TRBD1
v_call: TRBV30
clone_size: many
cdr3_aa: AWSKTGASTDTQY

cdr3_length: 10
d_call: NA
v_call: TRBV7-9
clone_size: many
cdr3_aa: ASRRGADTQY

cdr3_length: 12
d_call: NA
v_call: TRBV5-6
clone_size: many
cdr3_aa: ASSFSQMNTEAF

cdr3_length: 14
d_call: TRBD2
v_call: TRBV19
clone_size: few
cdr3_aa: ASSISGKLHQETQY

cdr3_length: 14
d_call: NA
v_call: TRBV2
clone_size: many
cdr3_aa: ASSERVAQGGNEQF

cdr3_length: 13
d_call: TRBD2
v_call: TRBV20-1
clone_size: NA
cdr3_aa: SAARTSGPSYERY

cdr3_length: 13
d_call: TRBD2
v_call: TRBV5-8
clone_size: NA
cdr3_aa: ASSPWREIYNEQF

cdr3_length: 13
d_call: TRBD1
v_call: TRBV7-2
clone_size: few
cdr3_aa: ASSLDGQGLYGYT